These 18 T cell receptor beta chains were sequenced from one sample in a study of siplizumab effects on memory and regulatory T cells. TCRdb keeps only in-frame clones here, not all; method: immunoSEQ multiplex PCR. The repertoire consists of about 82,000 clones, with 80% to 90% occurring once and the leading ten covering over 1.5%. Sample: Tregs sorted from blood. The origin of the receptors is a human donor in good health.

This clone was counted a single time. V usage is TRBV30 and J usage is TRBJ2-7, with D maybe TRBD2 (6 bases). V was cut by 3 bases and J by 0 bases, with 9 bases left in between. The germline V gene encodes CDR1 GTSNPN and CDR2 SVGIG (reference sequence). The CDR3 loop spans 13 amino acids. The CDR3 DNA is TGTGCCTGGAGCCGGGGGAGCTCCTACGAGCAGTACTTC. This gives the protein CAWSRGSSYEQYF.

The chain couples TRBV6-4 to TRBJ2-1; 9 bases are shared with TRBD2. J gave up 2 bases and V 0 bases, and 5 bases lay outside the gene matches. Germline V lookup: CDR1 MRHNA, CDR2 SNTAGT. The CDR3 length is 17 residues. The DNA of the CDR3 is TGTGCCAGCAGTGACTCGGCGGGAGGGGCCGCCTACAATGAGCAGTTCTTC. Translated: CASSDSAGGAAYNEQFF.

The CDR3 here is CASSEPGGAEETQYF. CDR3 bases: TGTGCCAGCAGTGAACCAGGGGGCGCAGAAGAGACCCAGTACTTC. V usage is TRBV2 and J usage is TRBJ2-5; TRBD1 matches at 8 bases. Germline CDR1 SNHLY, CDR2 FYNNEI. V lost 2 bases and J lost 3; bases outside the gene matches: 5. The CDR3 has 15 residues.

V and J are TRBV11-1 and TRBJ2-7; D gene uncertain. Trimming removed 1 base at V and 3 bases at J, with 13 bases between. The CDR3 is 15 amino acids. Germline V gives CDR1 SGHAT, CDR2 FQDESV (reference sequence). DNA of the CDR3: TGTGCCAGCAGCTTAGATTATACAGCTAACTACGAGCAGTACTTC. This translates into CASSLDYTANYEQYF.

The CDR3 loop is CASSEGAAREPGYQHF. Here the CDR3 DNA reads TGTGCCAGCAGTGAAGGAGCCGCCAGAGAACCGGGTTACCAGCATTTT. The V call is TRBV6-1, the J call TRBJ1-5; D gene unclear. CDR1 is MNHNS and CDR2 is SASEGT in the germline V gene. The CDR3 loop spans 16 amino acids. V shed 1 base and J shed 12 bases, with 22 bases lying between them.

The CDR3, as DNA: TGTGCCAGCAGTTCGGGACAGGGGGCTGTGTACGAGCAGTACTTC. Translating gives CASSSGQGAVYEQYF. V and J are TRBV6-1 and TRBJ2-7; 12 bases align to TRBD1. V lost 5 bases and J lost 4; bases outside the gene matches: 6. This CDR3 has 15 residues. The V gene's germline CDR1 is MNHNS and CDR2 SASEGT.

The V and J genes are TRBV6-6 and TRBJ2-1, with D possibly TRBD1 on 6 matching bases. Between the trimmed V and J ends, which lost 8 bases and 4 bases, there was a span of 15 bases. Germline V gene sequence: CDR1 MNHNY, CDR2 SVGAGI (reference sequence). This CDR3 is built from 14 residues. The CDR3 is CASRGRGDYNEQFF. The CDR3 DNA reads TGTGCCAGCCGGGGCAGGGGTGATTACAATGAGCAGTTCTTC.

Here the CDR3 reads CAWTLGGGNQPQHF. The CDR3 DNA reads TGTGCCTGGACCTTAGGGGGTGGGAATCAGCCCCAGCATTTT. V usage is TRBV30 and J usage is TRBJ1-5; maybe TRBD1 (6 bases). V was clipped by 4 bases and J by 4 bases, with 14 bases between them. Germline V CDR1 and CDR2: GTSNPN, SVGIG (reference sequence). The CDR3 length is 14 residues.

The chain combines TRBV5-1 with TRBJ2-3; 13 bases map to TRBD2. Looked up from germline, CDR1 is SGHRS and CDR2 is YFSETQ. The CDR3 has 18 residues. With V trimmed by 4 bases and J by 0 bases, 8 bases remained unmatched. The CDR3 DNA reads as TGCGCCAGCAGCCCGGGACTAGCGGGGACCGCTAGCACAGATACGCAGTATTTT. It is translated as CASSPGLAGTASTDTQYF.

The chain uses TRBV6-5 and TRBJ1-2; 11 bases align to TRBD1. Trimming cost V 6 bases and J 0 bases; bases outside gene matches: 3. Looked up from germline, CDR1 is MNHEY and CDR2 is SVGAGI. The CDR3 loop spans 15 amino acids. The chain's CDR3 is CASRGQGGANYGYTF. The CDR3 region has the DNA TGTGCCAGCAGGGGACAGGGGGGAGCTAACTATGGCTACACCTTC.

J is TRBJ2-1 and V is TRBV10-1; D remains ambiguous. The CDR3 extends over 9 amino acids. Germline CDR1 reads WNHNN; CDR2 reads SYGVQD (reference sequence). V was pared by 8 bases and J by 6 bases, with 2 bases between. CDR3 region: CASPNEQFF. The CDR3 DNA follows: TGCGCCAGCCCCAATGAGCAGTTCTTC.

DNA for the CDR3: TGCGCCAGCAGCCTCGAGGGGGCCTACAATCAGCCCCAGCATTTT. The encoded protein is CASSLEGAYNQPQHF. The rearrangement joins TRBV5-1 to TRBJ1-5; 7 bases line up with TRBD1. The V segment lost 4 bases and the J segment 3 bases; nucleotides outside the gene matches: 7. CDR1 SGHRS and CDR2 YFSETQ come from the germline V gene. The CDR3 has 15 residues.

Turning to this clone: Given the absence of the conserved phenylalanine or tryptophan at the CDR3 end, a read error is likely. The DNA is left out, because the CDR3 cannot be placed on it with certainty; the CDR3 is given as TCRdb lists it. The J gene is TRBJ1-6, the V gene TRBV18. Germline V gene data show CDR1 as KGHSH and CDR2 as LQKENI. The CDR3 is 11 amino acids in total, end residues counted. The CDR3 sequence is CASSPRDDGPL.

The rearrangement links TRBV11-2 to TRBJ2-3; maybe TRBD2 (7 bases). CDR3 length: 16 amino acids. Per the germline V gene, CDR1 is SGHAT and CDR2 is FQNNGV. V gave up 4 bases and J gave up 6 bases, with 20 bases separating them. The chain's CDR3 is CASSSRTRGGGDTQYF. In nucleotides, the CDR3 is TGTGCCAGCAGCTCCCGGACTAGGGGGGGCGGGGATACGCAGTATTTT. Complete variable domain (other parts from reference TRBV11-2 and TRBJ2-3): EAGVAQSPRYKIIEKRQSVAFWCNPISGHATLYWYQQILGQGPKLLIQFQNNGVVDDSQLPKDRFSAERLKGVDSTLKIQPAKLEDSAVYLCASSSRTRGGGDTQYFGPGTRLTVL.

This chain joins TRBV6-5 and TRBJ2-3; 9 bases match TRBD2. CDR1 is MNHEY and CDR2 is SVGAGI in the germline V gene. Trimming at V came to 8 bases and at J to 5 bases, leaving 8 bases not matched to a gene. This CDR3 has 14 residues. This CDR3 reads CASGSGGPLDTQYF. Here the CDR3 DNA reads TGTGCCAGCGGGAGCGGGGGGCCTCTAGATACGCAGTATTTT.

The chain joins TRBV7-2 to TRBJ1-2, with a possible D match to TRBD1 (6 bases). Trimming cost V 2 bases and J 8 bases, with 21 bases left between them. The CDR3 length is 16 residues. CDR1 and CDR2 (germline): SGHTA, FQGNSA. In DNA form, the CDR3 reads TGTGCCAGCAGCTTAAGTTCAGGATGGGGGGCTCTCGGCTACACCTTC. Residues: CASSLSSGWGALGYTF.

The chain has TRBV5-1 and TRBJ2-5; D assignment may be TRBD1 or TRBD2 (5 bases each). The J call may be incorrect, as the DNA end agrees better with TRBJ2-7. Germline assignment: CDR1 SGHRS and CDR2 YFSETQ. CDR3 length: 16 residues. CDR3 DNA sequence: TGCGCCAGCAGCTTTGCCGGGACGCAGGCACCCTACGAGCAGTACTTC. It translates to CASSFAGTQAPYEQYF.

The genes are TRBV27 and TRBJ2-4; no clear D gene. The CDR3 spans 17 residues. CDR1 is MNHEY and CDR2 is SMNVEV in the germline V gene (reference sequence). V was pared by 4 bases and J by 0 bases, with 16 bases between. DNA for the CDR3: TGTGCCAGCAGTTCCCGAATGGCTCCATTAGCCAAAAACATTCAGTACTTC. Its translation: CASSSRMAPLAKNIQYF.